The rows below give T cell receptor beta chains drawn from one sample of a study of technical replicates of blood from a handful of donors. Measured with immunoSEQ multiplex PCR; TCRdb has only the in-frame clones, and not every one. The repertoire includes about 85,000 clones, 85% to 95% of them detected once, and about 0.25% sits in the top ten. The source material was T cells isolated from PBMCs. The source is a human donor in good health. Each CDR3 is given with its conserved first and last residue. The D gene is left open where the match is weak. Only some rows state a clone size, as once, few, many or a class for expanded clones.

>TRBJ1-2|TRBD1|TRBV6-5|NA
TGTGCCAGCAGTTACCGAGCAGGGGGGAACTATGGCTACACCTTC
CASSYRAGGNYGYTF
>TRBJ2-5|TRBD1|TRBV10-3|NA
TGTGCCATCAGCTTTAGCAGGGGGCGGGAAGAGACCCAGTACTTC
CAISFSRGREETQYF
>TRBJ2-1|NA|TRBV6-5|NA
TGTGCCAGCAGTCCCGGACAGTCATACAATGAGCAGTTCTTC
CASSPGQSYNEQFF
>TRBJ1-6|NA|TRBV7-8|NA
TGTGCCAGCAGCTTAGTTGGGGGGAGTAATTCACCCCTCCACTTT
CASSLVGGSNSPLHF
>TRBJ1-6|NA|TRBV2|NA
TGTGCCAGCAAGAGGACACCGTGGGTCAAGACACCCCTCCACTTT
CASKRTPWVKTPLHF
>TRBJ2-1|TRBD2|TRBV6-5|NA
TGTGCCAGCAGTCTTCCGGGAGGTGAGCAGTTCTTC
CASSLPGGEQFF
>TRBJ1-1|NA|TRBV2|NA
TGTGCCAGCAGGGTTAAAGGACACTCGAACACTGAAGCTTTCTTT
CASRVKGHSNTEAFF
>TRBJ2-7|TRBD1|TRBV5-1|NA
TGCGCCAGCAGCCTGTTCGGGACAGGTTCTTACGAGCAGTACTTC
CASSLFGTGSYEQYF
>TRBJ2-3|NA|TRBV4-1|NA
TGCGCCAGCAGCCAAAAGGAGAGCGAGAGCACAGATACGCAGTATTTT
CASSQKESESTDTQYF
>TRBJ2-7|TRBD1|TRBV6-5|NA
TGTGCCAGCACCACCCCGACAGGGGTAGCGGAACAGTACTTC
CASTTPTGVAEQYF
>TRBJ1-5|NA|TRBV5-1|once
TGCGCCAGCAGCTTGGGACCCGACTATAGCAATCAGCCCCAGCATTTT
CASSLGPDYSNQPQHF
>TRBJ1-1|TRBD1|TRBV15|NA
TGTGCCACCAGCAGACCTATAAGACAGGGCAACACTGAAGCTTTCTTT
CATSRPIRQGNTEAFF
>TRBJ2-1|TRBD2|TRBV7-7|NA
TGTGCCAGCAGCGAGGGACTAGCGGGAGTCAGTGGTGAGCAGTTCTTC
CASSEGLAGVSGEQFF
>TRBJ1-3|TRBD1|TRBV9|NA
TGTGCCAGCAGCGTAGGTCTGAGGACAGGTACGGGAGGAAACACCATATATTTT
CASSVGLRTGTGGNTIYF
>TRBJ1-4|TRBD1|TRBV5-1|NA
TGCGCCAGCAGCTTGGCCGGGACAGCAAATGAAAAACTGTTTTTT
CASSLAGTANEKLFF
>TRBJ1-5|NA|TRBV11-2|NA
TGTGCCAGCAGCGAAGCGGCCAGTAATCAGCCCCAGCATTTT
CASSEAASNQPQHF
>TRBJ1-2|TRBD1|TRBV9|NA
TGTGCCAGCAGCGTAGGGGGGGACAGCTATGGCTACACCTTC
CASSVGGDSYGYTF
>TRBJ1-3|NA|TRBV7-6|NA
TGTGCCAGCAGCTCCTCTAAACAGGGATCGCGAAACACCATATATTTT
CASSSSKQGSRNTIYF
>TRBJ2-1|TRBD1|TRBV7-2|NA
TGTGCCAGCAGCTACCCTGATGGGACAGGACTAAAGTCCTACAATGAGCAGTTCTTC
CASSYPDGTGLKSYNEQFF
>TRBJ1-2|TRBD1|TRBV4-1|NA
TGCGCCAGCAGCCAAGTGGGACAGCTGAACTATGGCTACACCTTC
CASSQVGQLNYGYTF
>TRBJ2-2|NA|TRBV6-5|NA
TGTGCCAGCAGTTACCCGAGTCTTGGCACCGGGGAGCTGTTTTTT
CASSYPSLGTGELFF
>TRBJ2-7|NA|TRBV11-2|NA
TGTGCCAGCAGCCCCACGATTGGCGGGGCGAAGGAGCAGTACTTC
CASSPTIGGAKEQYF
>TRBJ2-7|NA|TRBV6-6|once
TGTGCCAGCAGTTACAGGGGTGCCTACGAGCAGTACTTC
CASSYRGAYEQYF
>TRBJ1-4|NA|TRBV30|NA
TGTGCCTGGAGTGTGGGGGCATCGGGGGAAAAACTGTTTTTT
CAWSVGASGEKLFF
>TRBJ2-1|NA|TRBV4-1|NA
TGCGCCAGCAGCCAAGTATCGGACTTGAGCTCCTACAATGAGCAGTTCTTC
CASSQVSDLSSYNEQFF
>TRBJ2-3|TRBD2|TRBV12-5|NA
TGTGCTAGTGGTACAATCAGCGGGGGGTTCACAGATACGCAGTATTTT
CASGTISGGFTDTQYF
>TRBJ2-6|TRBD1|TRBV5-6|NA
TGTGCCAGCAGCTTGGGACAGGGGGCTCGTGGGGCCAACGTCCTGACTTTC
CASSLGQGARGANVLTF
>TRBJ1-1|TRBD1|TRBV2|NA
TGTGCCAGCAGTGATTCAGGACAGGCAAAGGGCCCGAACACTGAAGCTTTCTTT
CASSDSGQAKGPNTEAFF
>TRBJ2-2|NA|TRBV29-1|NA
TGCAGCGTTTCAAACACCGGGGAGCTGTTTTTT
CSVSNTGELFF
>TRBJ1-1|TRBD1|TRBV13|NA
TGTGCCAGCAGCTTAGGGACAGGGGTCACTGAAGCTTTCTTT
CASSLGTGVTEAFF
>TRBJ1-1|NA|TRBV9|NA
TGTGCCAGCAGCGCCGGGGGGGGTGGTTTGAACACTGAAGCTTTCTTT
CASSAGGGGLNTEAFF
>TRBJ2-1|TRBD2|TRBV5-6|once
TGTGCCAGCAGCTCACCCCGGGAGGGGAATGAGCAGTTCTTC
CASSSPREGNEQFF
>TRBJ2-1|NA|TRBV27|NA
TGTGCCAGCAGTTTAGAGGGGACACCTTACAATGAGCAGTTCTTC
CASSLEGTPYNEQFF
>TRBJ2-5|TRBD2|TRBV7-9|NA
TGTGCCAGCAGCCTATTTCCGGGACTAGAGAAAGAGACCCAGTACTTC
CASSLFPGLEKETQYF
>TRBJ1-1|NA|TRBV6-6|once
TGTGCCAGCAGTTATGACGATGGGCACACTGAAGCTTTCTTT
CASSYDDGHTEAFF
>TRBJ2-3|NA|TRBV7-6|NA
TGTGCCAGCAGCACGACCCAGGCTAGCACAGATACGCAGTATTTT
CASSTTQASTDTQYF
>TRBJ2-1|NA|TRBV4-1|once
TGCGCCAGCAGCCGCGGGCTAGTCTACAATGAGCAGTTCTTC
CASSRGLVYNEQFF
>TRBJ1-1|NA|TRBV20-1|few
TGCAGTGCTAGTACACCCCAGGGAGCTTTCTTT
CSASTPQGAFF
>TRBJ1-4|NA|TRBV4-1|NA
TGCGCCAGTACAGGGATCACTAATGAAAAACTGTTTTTT
CASTGITNEKLFF
>TRBJ1-2|NA|TRBV6-5|NA
TGTGCCAGCAGAGGAGGGCCCCTCGCCGGCTACACCTTC
CASRGGPLAGYTF
>TRBJ2-7|TRBD1|TRBV18|NA
TGTGCCAGCTCACCAAGGTCTCACAGGGGGAGCTACGAGCAGTACTTC
CASSPRSHRGSYEQYF
>TRBJ1-2|NA|TRBV27|once
TGTGCCAGCAGTTTATCCCCCCAGCGGGGCTACACCTTC
CASSLSPQRGYTF
>TRBJ2-4|NA|TRBV27|NA
TGTGCCAGCAGTTTACAAGGGGCGAGAAACATTCAGTACTTC
CASSLQGARNIQYF
>TRBJ1-1|NA|TRBV7-9|NA
TGTGCCGTTGAGGGCGGGCACACTGAAGCTTTCTTT
CAVEGGHTEAFF
>TRBJ1-4|NA|TRBV7-9|NA
TGTGCCAGCAACGTTTTCACCGGGGAAAAACTGTTTTTT
CASNVFTGEKLFF
>TRBJ1-1|NA|TRBV11-1|once
TGTGCCAGCAGCTTAGCAGGGGGCACTGAAGCTTTCTTT
CASSLAGGTEAFF
>TRBJ1-2|NA|TRBV7-9|NA
TGTGCCAGCAGCTTAAGTAACAGGGACGGCTACACCTTC
CASSLSNRDGYTF
>TRBJ1-3|TRBD1|TRBV19|NA
TGTGCCAGTAGTATGGCAGGGGGCGCGGTTGGAAACACCATATATTTT
CASSMAGGAVGNTIYF